This entry features one TCR beta chain sequence. The antigen is unknown. V was cut by 0 bases and J by 4 bases, with 7 bases left in between. CDR1 is SGHTA, CDR2 FQGNSA, per germline. The CDR3 has 14 amino acids. This specimen comes from a study of T cells in Graves' hyperthyroidism and ophthalmopathy. About the study: Specimen type is peripheral blood, collected at initial diagnosis prior to any treatment. Notes on the study in general: Peripheral blood also featured most of the thyroid clonotypes expanded above 0.001.

What was amplified from RNA transcripts were TCR beta CDR3 regions. HTBI primers were the set used in a first-round RT-PCR of the TCR CDR3. TCRdb re-called the multiplex PCR reads with MiXCR, one entry per CDR3 protein. The sample holds 200,000 to 250,000 distinct CDR3 sequences, 18% seen once. Hyperthyroidism had been newly diagnosed in patients aged 18 to 65, and its duration was under 2 months. PBMCs came from 10 ml fresh peripheral blood. The clonotype was recovered from a man between 40 and 49 years old with Graves' hyperthyroidism. The sample was blood. The chain links TRBV7-2 to TRBJ2-1; D unresolved. CDR3 sequence: CASSLAGEYNEQFF. DNA of the CDR3: TGTGCCAGCAGCTTAGCGGGCGAGTACAATGAGCAGTTCTTC. Based on the CDR3 plus reference TRBV7-2 and TRBJ2-1, the full variable domain is GAGVSQSPSNKVTEKGKDVELRCDPISGHTALYWYRQSLGQGLEFLIYFQGNSAPDKSGLPSDRFSAERTGGSVSTLTIQRTQQEDSAVYLCASSLAGEYNEQFFGPGTRLTVL.